This is a list of T cell receptor beta chains from one sample in a study of cytomegalovirus exposure and HLA in healthy donors. Data came from immunoSEQ multiplex PCR; TCRdb stores just in-frame clones and leaves some out. The table has over 150,000 clones, more than 65% seen once; the top ten hold 0.95% to 1.5%. Sequenced: PBMCs. The source of these receptors is a girl aged 2-10 years in good health and CMV-seropositive. Both conserved end residues are part of each CDR3. D genes are given only for firm matches. The size of a clone is reported for some rows only, either as once, few or many, or as a class for expanded clones.

j_call	d_call	clone_size	v_call	cdr3_nt	cdr3_aa
TRBJ1-5	NA	NA	TRBV10-3	TGTGCCATCAGTGAATTGAGGAGAAATCAGCCCCAGCATTTT	CAISELRRNQPQHF
TRBJ2-7	TRBD2	NA	TRBV4-2	TGTGCCAGCAGCCAAGGAGGCGGGGGGGCGAGCGAGCAGTACTTC	CASSQGGGGASEQYF
TRBJ2-7	TRBD1	NA	TRBV2	TGTGCCTCAGCCGTTCAAGGGACAGGCGCATACGAGCAGTACTTC	CASAVQGTGAYEQYF
TRBJ1-5	TRBD1	NA	TRBV6-1	TGTGCCAGCAGGGCAGGACAGGTGAGAAATCAGCCCCAGCATTTT	CASRAGQVRNQPQHF
TRBJ1-3	TRBD1	NA	TRBV29-1	TGCAGCGTTGGGGACAGGGGCGCGCCTGGAAACACCATATATTTT	CSVGDRGAPGNTIYF
TRBJ2-5	TRBD1	NA	TRBV19	TGTGCCAGTAGTAGAACAGGGGAGTACCAAGAGACCCAGTACTTC	CASSRTGEYQETQYF
TRBJ1-6	TRBD1	NA	TRBV27	TGTGCCAGCAGTGGCACAGGGGGCCCTAATTCACCCCTCCACTTT	CASSGTGGPNSPLHF
TRBJ2-7	NA	NA	TRBV27	TGTGCCAGCAGTTTCAGTCCGGGATACGAGCAGTACTTC	CASSFSPGYEQYF
TRBJ2-6	NA	NA	TRBV5-4	TGTGCCAGCAGCTTGGGGGGACGGGGGTCTGGGGCCAACGTCCTGACTTTC	CASSLGGRGSGANVLTF
TRBJ2-2	TRBD2	NA	TRBV27	TGTGCCAGCAGGTTGACTAGCGGAGGAACCGGGGAGCTGTTTTTT	CASRLTSGGTGELFF
TRBJ2-7	TRBD1	NA	TRBV2	TGTGCCAGCAAGTTGACGCCGGACAGGTCCTACGAGCAGTACTTC	CASKLTPDRSYEQYF
TRBJ2-5	TRBD1	once	TRBV6-1	TGTGCCAGCAGCCTGTCGACAGGGGCGTGGGAGACCCAGTACTTC	CASSLSTGAWETQYF
TRBJ2-5	TRBD2	once	TRBV27	TGTGCCAGCAGTCCGCAACTAGCGGGAATCGATAACCAAGAGACCCAGTACTTC	CASSPQLAGIDNQETQYF
TRBJ2-7	TRBD1	few	TRBV19	TGTGCCAGTAGTTCCGGGACAGGGTCCTACGAGCAGTACTTC	CASSSGTGSYEQYF
TRBJ1-1	TRBD1	NA	TRBV7-9	TGTGCCAGCAGCCGAATGACAGGGCCGCCTGAAGCTTTCTTT	CASSRMTGPPEAFF
TRBJ2-3	NA	NA	TRBV6-5	TGTGCCAGCAGTTACCAGGACAGCCGCACAGATACGCAGTATTTT	CASSYQDSRTDTQYF
TRBJ2-7	NA	NA	TRBV29-1	TGCAGCGTTCAGGACTCCTACGAGCAGTACTTC	CSVQDSYEQYF
TRBJ1-1	NA	NA	TRBV30	TGTGCCTGGAGTGTAGCGGGTGAAGCTTTCTTT	CAWSVAGEAFF
TRBJ2-6	NA	NA	TRBV4-2	TGTGCCAGCAGCCAAGAATATCTGCTCGGGAATAGGGCCAACGTCCTGACTTTC	CASSQEYLLGNRANVLTF
TRBJ1-2	NA	NA	TRBV28	TGTGCCAGCAGTTTTATATACCCACAGGGCTATGGCTACACCTTC	CASSFIYPQGYGYTF
TRBJ2-1	NA	NA	TRBV7-3	TGTGCCAGCAGCTTCCCGGGGGTGGATGAGCAGTTCTTC	CASSFPGVDEQFF
TRBJ1-6	NA	once	TRBV6-1	TGTGCCAGCAGTGAAAGGGACTGGGCCCTCCACTTT	CASSERDWALHF
TRBJ1-5	NA	NA	TRBV7-2	TGTGCCAGCAGCTTAGTTTGGAGTCTTAATCAGCCCCAGCATTTT	CASSLVWSLNQPQHF
TRBJ1-1	TRBD1	NA	TRBV5-4	TGTGCCAGCAGCTTGGCGACAGGGGCTCCATCCCATTTT	CASSLATGAPSHF
TRBJ2-1	NA	NA	TRBV7-3	TGTGCCAGCAGCTTCATGCGGGGCCTCTACAATGAGCAGTTCTTC	CASSFMRGLYNEQFF
TRBJ1-1	NA	NA	TRBV18	TGTGCCAGCTCACCACCGGGTTCAGGGCGAGGAATGAACACTGAAGCTTTCTTT	CASSPPGSGRGMNTEAFF
TRBJ1-1	NA	NA	TRBV28	TGTGCCAGCAGTTGGAGGAGTGAAGCTTTCTTT	CASSWRSEAFF
TRBJ2-3	TRBD2	NA	TRBV4-2	TGTGCCAGCAGCCCCCTTACACTAGCGGCTAGCACAGGTACGCAGTATTTT	CASSPLTLAASTGTQYF
TRBJ2-3	NA	NA	TRBV9	TGTGCCAGCAGCTTATCAGCGGCCTCTGGACATACGCAGTATTTT	CASSLSAASGHTQYF
TRBJ1-1	NA	NA	TRBV6-5	TGTGCCAGCAGTTCCAGAAGTGGTGGCACTGAAGCTTTCTTT	CASSSRSGGTEAFF
TRBJ1-3	NA	few	TRBV2	TGTGGGGCTGGAAACTCTGGAAACACCATATATTTT	CGAGNSGNTIYF
TRBJ2-1	TRBD2	NA	TRBV30	TGTGCCTGGATCCTAGCGGGAGGCCGTGAGCAGTTCTTC	CAWILAGGREQFF
TRBJ2-1	NA	once	TRBV28	TGTGCCAGCAGTTTTGGGCACCGCAATGAGCAGTTCTTC	CASSFGHRNEQFF
TRBJ2-1	TRBD2	once	TRBV28	TGTGCCAGCCTGGGACTAGCGCGAGAACTATCCTACAATGAGCAGTTCTTC	CASLGLARELSYNEQFF
TRBJ1-2	NA	NA	TRBV9	TGTGCCAGCAGCGGGTATGCAGGGAAGATAAACTATGGCTACACCTTC	CASSGYAGKINYGYTF
TRBJ2-1	TRBD1	NA	TRBV19	TGTGCCAGTAGTAAGTCCCGGGACAGGGGCTACCCCCTCTACAATGAGCAGTTCTTC	CASSKSRDRGYPLYNEQFF
TRBJ2-3	NA	once	TRBV2	TGTGCCAGCTGGCGGGCAGATACGCAGTATTTT	CASWRADTQYF
TRBJ1-5	NA	few	TRBV4-1	TGCGCCAGCAGCCCCTGGACACGCGGGGCTAATCAGCCCCAGCATTTT	CASSPWTRGANQPQHF
TRBJ2-2	NA	NA	TRBV4-2	TGTGCCAGCAGCCACCCAGACTCCCCCGGGGAGCTGTTTTTT	CASSHPDSPGELFF
TRBJ1-5	NA	once	TRBV2	TGTGCCAGCAGTGAGGGCCCGACCCATCAGCCCCAGCATTTT	CASSEGPTHQPQHF
TRBJ1-1	NA	NA	TRBV7-2	TGTGCCAGCAGCTTAGATTTAGGAGGGCTGGAGGCTTTCTTT	CASSLDLGGLEAFF
TRBJ1-2	TRBD1	NA	TRBV29-1	TGCAGCCTTAACGTTCAGGGGGCATATGGCTACACCTTC	CSLNVQGAYGYTF
TRBJ2-7	NA	NA	TRBV5-1	TGCGCCAGCAGCTCAAGTCGGGACTCCCTTTACGAGCAGTACTTC	CASSSSRDSLYEQYF
TRBJ2-7	TRBD1	NA	TRBV29-1	TGCAGCGTTAGACCGGGACAGGGCTTCGACGAGCAGTACTTC	CSVRPGQGFDEQYF
TRBJ2-1	NA	NA	TRBV2	TGTGCCAGCTCCCAGCATATACCGGCAGGGAACAATGAGCAGTTCTTC	CASSQHIPAGNNEQFF
TRBJ2-5	TRBD2	NA	TRBV2	TGTGCCAGCAGTATTGGTTTAGCGGGAGGTGACCTAGAGACCCAGTACTTC	CASSIGLAGGDLETQYF
TRBJ2-1	NA	few	TRBV21-1	TGTGCCAGCAGCAAACAGAATAGCCGTGAGCAGTTCTTC	CASSKQNSREQFF
TRBJ2-3	TRBD2	NA	TRBV10-2	TGCGCCAGCAGTCGAGGCCCCGGGGGAGCGGGAGGTGGTACGCAGTATTTT	CASSRGPGGAGGGTQYF
TRBJ2-1	TRBD1	NA	TRBV7-3	TGTGCCAGCAGCTTCCTACCGGTACAGGGGAATGAGCAGTTCTTC	CASSFLPVQGNEQFF